The 30 T cell receptor beta chains below all came from one sample that was sequenced in a study of shared clonotypes between healthy human individuals. Sequencing was performed with immunoSEQ multiplex PCR; in TCRdb, only in-frame clones are kept and a portion is missing. The sample carries hundreds of thousands of clones, approximately 96% recorded once. Terminally differentiated effector memory CD45RA+ cells were excluded by CCR7 positive selection of CD45RO-negative cells. The sample comprised naive CD8+ T cells sorted from blood. All receptors come from a woman in her twenties or thirties in good health.

The CDR3 spells CASSLGRPSSYNEQFF. CDR3 in DNA: TGTGCCAGCAGTTTGGGGCGGCCGAGCTCCTACAATGAGCAGTTCTTC. The rearrangement uses TRBV28 and TRBJ2-1; perhaps TRBD1 as D (5 bases). The germline V and J ends were trimmed by 3 bases and 0 bases, with 12 bases remaining between them. Germline V gene lookup returns CDR1 MDHEN and CDR2 SYDVKM. This CDR3 has 16 residues.

V usage is TRBV6-6 and J usage is TRBJ2-7; D unresolved. The CDR3 has 13 residues. V was trimmed by 0 bases and J by 4 bases, leaving 7 bases between them. Germline loops: CDR1 MNHNY, CDR2 SVGAGI (reference sequence). The CDR3, as DNA: TGTGCCAGCAGTTACTCTGGATTTTACGAGCAGTACTTC. Amino acids: CASSYSGFYEQYF.

The sample holds a few counts of this clone. The chain joins TRBV28 to TRBJ1-5; D perhaps matches TRBD1 (6 bases). The CDR3 loop spans 14 amino acids. Looked up from germline, CDR1 is MDHEN and CDR2 is SYDVKM. The V gene lost 4 bases and the J gene lost 5 bases, with 12 bases spanning the gap. For the CDR3, the DNA is TGTGCCAGCAGTTACAAACAGGGTCATCAGCCCCAGCATTTT. This codes for CASSYKQGHQPQHF.

The chain couples TRBV7-9 to TRBJ2-7, with D unclear. V gave up 4 bases and J gave up 7 bases, with 11 bases separating them. Germline CDR1 is SEHNR and CDR2 is FQNEAQ (reference sequence). The CDR3 is 12 residues long. The CDR3 DNA reads TGTGCCAGCAGCTCTAACCTGGGGGAGCAGTACTTC. Residues: CASSSNLGEQYF.

V is TRBV28 and J is TRBJ2-7; TRBD2 agrees at 11 bases. CDR1 is MDHEN and CDR2 is SYDVKM in the germline V gene. The CDR3 runs to 15 residues. V gave up 6 bases and J gave up 6 bases; unmatched junction bases: 10. As DNA, the CDR3 is TGTGCCAGCAGCTTTCAACTAGCGGGAGTAGCCGAGCAGTACTTC. This sequence encodes CASSFQLAGVAEQYF.

J is TRBJ2-4 and V is TRBV19; TRBD1 matches at 10 bases. Germline V gene data show CDR1 as LNHDA and CDR2 as SQIVND (reference sequence). V lost 1 base, J lost 2 bases, and 8 bases stayed unmatched. This CDR3 region has 18 residues. The CDR3 loop is CASSIVDRGLPTKNIQYF. The CDR3, as DNA: TGTGCCAGTAGTATAGTTGACAGGGGGCTGCCGACCAAAAACATTCAGTACTTC.

The chain has TRBV28 and TRBJ1-1; D uncertain. V lost 6 bases, J lost 1 base, and 12 bases lay in between. Germline V CDR1 and CDR2: MDHEN, SYDVKM. CDR3 length equals 14 residues. CDR3 protein: CASRNPRGNTEAFF. In nucleotides, the CDR3 is TGTGCCAGCAGGAACCCCCGGGGGAACACTGAAGCTTTCTTT.

This chain links TRBV9 with TRBJ2-4; 7 bases align to TRBD2. The CDR3 covers 15 residues. Germline loops: CDR1 SGDLS, CDR2 YYNGEE. V dropped 4 bases and J dropped 4; count of bases not matched to a gene: 8. CDR3 region: CASSFSSGPKNIQYF. The CDR3 region has the DNA TGTGCCAGCAGCTTTTCTAGCGGCCCTAAAAACATTCAGTACTTC. Full variable domain (rest looked up from reference TRBV9 and TRBJ2-4): DSGVTQTPKHLITATGQRVTLRCSPRSGDLSVYWYQQSLDQGLQFLIQYYNGEERAKGNILERFSAQQFPDLHSELNLSSLELGDSALYFCASSFSSGPKNIQYFGAGTRLSVL.

This chain uses TRBV9 with TRBJ1-2, with D possibly matching TRBD1 (5 bases). The CDR3 sequence is 16 residues long. Per germline, CDR1 SGDLS and CDR2 YYNGEE. With 0 bases removed from V and 3 bases from J, the gap between germline ends came to 15 bases. CDR3 amino acids: CASSVARGPIHYGYTF. DNA for the CDR3: TGTGCCAGCAGCGTAGCCCGGGGACCTATTCACTATGGCTACACCTTC.

The chain has TRBV27 and TRBJ2-1; 9 bases are a match to TRBD1. V gave up 11 bases and J gave up 5 bases; unmatched junction bases: 7. The CDR3 is 13 amino acids. The germline gives CDR1 MNHEY, CDR2 SMNVEV (reference sequence). CDR3 bases: TGTGCCGGGGGACAGGGACCTAACAATGAGCAGTTCTTC. Its translation is CAGGQGPNNEQFF.

The rearrangement uses TRBV7-9 and TRBJ2-7; D may be TRBD2 (6 bases). The V end lost 5 bases, the J end lost 4 bases, and 15 bases lay between the germline ends. CDR3 length: 14 residues. Germline V gene sequence: CDR1 SEHNR, CDR2 FQNEAQ (reference sequence). In nucleotides, the CDR3 is TGTGCCAGCAGCCCCCAGTCCCGGGGGTACGAGCAGTACTTC. It yields the protein CASSPQSRGYEQYF. Full variable domain (rest looked up from reference TRBV7-9 and TRBJ2-7): DTGVSQNPRHKITKRGQNVTFRCDPISEHNRLYWYRQTLGQGPEFLTYFQNEAQLEKSRLLSDRFSAERPKGSFSTLEIQRTEQGDSAMYLCASSPQSRGYEQYFGPGTRLTVT.

The V gene is TRBV9, the J gene TRBJ1-3; D might be TRBD1 (5 bases). The CDR3 length is 14 residues. Germline CDR1 SGDLS, CDR2 YYNGEE. Deletions cut 4 bases from V and 1 base from J, with 9 bases between. The CDR3 loop reads CASSTRTSGNTIYF. CDR3 bases: TGTGCCAGCAGCACTCGGACATCTGGAAACACCATATATTTT.

This rearrangement joins TRBV11-2 to TRBJ2-1; D not certain. The CDR3 is made up of 13 amino acids. Germline assignment: CDR1 SGHAT and CDR2 FQNNGV. Trimming removed 2 bases at V and 8 bases at J, with 10 bases between. The DNA of the CDR3 is TGTGCCAGCAGCTTATTGGAAGGCGATGAGCAGTTCTTC. Amino acids: CASSLLEGDEQFF.

This clone was observed a few times. This chain links TRBV7-8 with TRBJ2-7; D ambiguous. The V end lost 0 bases, the J end lost 5 bases, and 8 bases lay between the germline ends. In germline, CDR1 is SGHVS, CDR2 FQNEAQ. The CDR3 has 13 residues. The CDR3 protein is CASSLAVVDEQYF. The DNA of the CDR3 is TGTGCCAGCAGCTTAGCAGTAGTCGACGAGCAGTACTTC.

The chain has TRBV4-1 and TRBJ2-5; possible D gene TRBD1, 6 bases. This CDR3 region has 12 residues. In germline, CDR1 is MGHRA, CDR2 YSYEKL. The V and J ends lost 4 bases and 11 bases respectively, with 14 bases between them. CDR3 protein: CASSPTGNEQYF. The CDR3 nucleotides read TGCGCCAGCAGCCCAACAGGGAATGAGCAGTACTTC.

The rearrangement uses TRBV5-6 and TRBJ1-3; 10 nucleotides agree with TRBD1. The V gene end was trimmed by 0 bases and the J gene end by 5 bases; junction bases not matched to a gene: 5. This CDR3 has 16 amino acids. In germline, CDR1 is SGHDT, CDR2 YYEEEE. CDR3: CASSLVTGGSRNTIYF. CDR3 sequence (DNA): TGTGCCAGCAGCTTGGTGACAGGGGGCTCGAGAAACACCATATATTTT.

The CDR3 is CASSEGGDLNYGYTF. The CDR3 bases are TGTGCCAGCAGTGAAGGGGGGGACCTAAACTATGGCTACACCTTC. The genes are TRBV25-1 and TRBJ1-2; possible D gene TRBD1, 5 bases. CDR1 and CDR2 (germline): MGHDK, SYGVNS. Between the trimmed V and J ends, which lost 2 bases and 2 bases, there was a span of 12 bases. CDR3 length equals 15 residues.

This chain's CDR3 is CASSLGDSLDEQFF. The DNA for the CDR3 is TGTGCCAGCAGCTTGGGGGACAGCCTTGATGAGCAGTTCTTC. The chain has TRBV5-6 and TRBJ2-1; TRBD1 matches at 7 bases. This CDR3 has 14 amino acids. Germline assignment: CDR1 SGHDT and CDR2 YYEEEE. J gave up 8 bases and V 0 bases, and 5 bases lay outside the gene matches.

The chain couples TRBV28 to TRBJ2-7; TRBD2 is a possible D gene (5 bases). Germline V lookup: CDR1 MDHEN, CDR2 SYDVKM. CDR3 length: 14 amino acids. Trimming cost V 4 bases and J 0 bases, with 10 bases left between them. The CDR3 loop reads CASSSGSGSYEQYF. CDR3 sequence (DNA): TGTGCCAGCAGTTCTGGGAGCGGCTCCTACGAGCAGTACTTC.

In this sample, this clone turned up once. This chain connects TRBV5-6 to TRBJ2-1, with TRBD2 identical over 9 bases. V shed 4 bases and J 7 bases; nucleotides not matched to a gene: 12. The CDR3 sequence is 16 residues long. The V gene's germline CDR1 is SGHDT and CDR2 YYEEEE. The CDR3 coding sequence is TGTGCCAGCAGCGAGGGACTAGCAGGGTTTGGGAATGAGCAGTTCTTC. This gives the protein CASSEGLAGFGNEQFF.

The chain recombines TRBV9 with TRBJ2-1; D unresolved. The CDR3 totals 12 residues. Germline V CDR1 and CDR2: SGDLS, YYNGEE. V dropped 4 bases and J dropped 8 bases, with 10 bases sitting between them. The CDR3 spells CASSLLGHEQFF. In nucleotides, the CDR3 is TGTGCCAGCAGCCTCCTAGGACATGAGCAGTTCTTC. The variable domain in full, completed from reference TRBV9 and TRBJ2-1, reads DSGVTQTPKHLITATGQRVTLRCSPRSGDLSVYWYQQSLDQGLQFLIQYYNGEERAKGNILERFSAQQFPDLHSELNLSSLELGDSALYFCASSLLGHEQFFGPGTRLTVL.

This chain uses TRBV4-1 with TRBJ1-1; tentative D call: TRBD1 (6 bases). Trimming took 0 bases from V and 5 from J, leaving 10 bases between them. The germline CDR1 and CDR2 sequences are MGHRA and YSYEKL. CDR3 length: 14 amino acids. Written as DNA, the CDR3 is TGCGCCAGCAGCCAAGATCACAGGGTGACTGAAGCTTTCTTT. This encodes CASSQDHRVTEAFF.

In the case of this clone: The same CDR3 is also encoded by other DNA sequences in this sample. V gene TRBV6-1 combines with J gene TRBJ2-7; D is perhaps TRBD2 (6 bases). This CDR3 is 13 amino acids long. Trimming took 1 base from V and 4 from J, leaving 8 bases between them. The V gene's germline CDR1 is MNHNS and CDR2 SASEGT. The CDR3 here is CASSEGGVYEQYF. The CDR3 DNA reads TGTGCCAGCAGTGAAGGCGGGGTTTACGAGCAGTACTTC.

The rearrangement uses TRBV28 and TRBJ1-4, with D hard to call. The CDR3 contains 14 residues. Trimming removed 3 bases from V and 8 bases from J, with 13 bases in between. From germline, CDR1 is MDHEN and CDR2 SYDVKM. For the CDR3, the DNA is TGTGCCAGCAGTTTGAGGGCGTTCGGGGAAAAACTGTTTTTT. Translation gives CASSLRAFGEKLFF.

The gene calls are TRBV2 and TRBJ1-1; D is unresolved. CDR1 is SNHLY and CDR2 is FYNNEI in the germline V gene. The germline V and J ends were trimmed by 10 bases and 3 bases, with 9 bases remaining between them. The CDR3 covers 11 residues. CDR3: CATAEYTEAFF. CDR3 sequence (DNA): TGTGCCACGGCAGAGTACACTGAAGCTTTCTTT.

V and J are TRBV2 and TRBJ1-1; no reliable D call. The germline V gene has CDR1 SNHLY and CDR2 FYNNEI. V shed 4 bases and J shed 8 bases, with 5 bases lying between them. The length of the CDR3 is 10 residues. CDR3 nucleotides: TGTGCCAGCAGTGCCCAGGAAGCTTTCTTT. It is translated as CASSAQEAFF.

CDR3 bases: TGTGCCAGTAGCCGGGACGGATTATATAGCAATCAGCCCCAGCATTTT. Residues: CASSRDGLYSNQPQHF. The chain carries TRBV19 and TRBJ1-5; D may be TRBD1 (5 bases). Per germline, CDR1 LNHDA and CDR2 SQIVND (reference sequence). This CDR3 is built from 16 residues. V was cut by 6 bases and J by 0 bases, with 15 bases left in between.

The chain joins TRBV29-1 to TRBJ2-1; 12 bases match TRBD2. Germline V lookup: CDR1 SQVTM, CDR2 ANQGSEA. V dropped 6 bases and J dropped 4; count of bases not matched to a gene: 7. The CDR3 totals 15 residues. CDR3 bases: TGCAGCGTACGGGGACTAGCGGGCCTTTACAATGAGCAGTTCTTC. It codes for CSVRGLAGLYNEQFF.

The rearrangement joins TRBV9 to TRBJ2-1; 7 bases fit TRBD2. Germline V gives CDR1 SGDLS, CDR2 YYNGEE. V lost 0 bases to trimming and J lost 2 bases; unmatched junction nucleotides: 14. The CDR3 is made up of 19 amino acids. CDR3 region: CASSVEWAGAGAPYNEQFF. The DNA of the CDR3 is TGTGCCAGCAGCGTAGAATGGGCCGGGGCGGGAGCCCCCTACAATGAGCAGTTCTTC.

This sequence joins TRBV19 and TRBJ2-1; 11 bases match TRBD2. The CDR3 is 18 residues long. Per the germline V gene, CDR1 is LNHDA and CDR2 is SQIVND (reference sequence). The V and J ends lost 5 bases and 4 bases, in that order; junction bases with no gene match: 13. The CDR3 DNA follows: TGTGCCAGTAGTCCCTTTATCGCTAGCGGGAGGTTTTACAATGAGCAGTTCTTC. As protein: CASSPFIASGRFYNEQFF. Combining the CDR3 with reference TRBV19 and TRBJ2-1 gives the whole variable domain DGGITQSPKYLFRKEGQNVTLSCEQNLNHDAMYWYRQDPGQGLRLIYYSQIVNDFQKGDIAEGYSVSREKKESFPLTVTSAQKNPTAFYLCASSPFIASGRFYNEQFFGPGTRLTVL.